The rows below give T cell receptor beta chains drawn from one sample of a study of T cells after yellow fever vaccination. TCRdb re-called the 5' RACE reads with MiXCR, one entry per CDR3 protein. This table has a few hundred thousand distinct CDR3 sequences, about 7.8% appearing once. Sequences were derived from PBMCs, sampled 35 to 50 days after the first yellow fever vaccination. These receptors were obtained from a man younger than 35 who received the YFV17D yellow fever vaccine. CDR3s leave out the opening cysteine and the closing phenylalanine or tryptophan. The order of the fields is V gene, J gene, CDR3 protein.

>TRBV6-5|TRBJ1-2
ANSSTGEYGYT
>TRBV5-5|TRBJ1-1
ASSWTGLNTEAF
>TRBV7-3|TRBJ2-5
ASSPRRAGANQETQY
>TRBV19|TRBJ1-2
ASSIGRRTGYT
>TRBV12-3/TRBV12-4|TRBJ1-2
ASSSRFGYT
>TRBV30|TRBJ2-2
AWSVAPGVTGELF
>TRBV7-9|TRBJ1-2
ASSPMYGYT
>TRBV20-1|TRBJ1-2
SARGWSANYGYT
>TRBV3-1|TRBJ2-3
ASSQERGSTDTQY
>TRBV6-1|TRBJ2-1
ASSPFRALFGNEQF
>TRBV12-3/TRBV12-4|TRBJ1-5
ASSPTMNQPQH
>TRBV4-3|TRBJ2-4
ASSQDGSFLGAKNIQY
>TRBV4-1|TRBJ2-4
ASSPWTGVGGAKNIQY
>TRBV11-2|TRBJ1-2
ASRYRQDGGYT